These 17 T cell receptor beta chains came from one sample sequenced in a study of monozygotic twins with inflammatory bowel disease. TCRdb re-called the 5' RACE reads and shows each CDR3 protein once, DNA omitted. Its listing shows 210,000 or so distinct CDR3 sequences. The sequencing input was blood. The receptors originated from a human donor with ulcerative colitis or Crohn's disease, or a healthy co-twin of an affected twin (not recorded which).

Here the CDR3 reads CASSPRDLFYEQYF. The V gene is TRBV4-2, the J gene TRBJ2-7; absent DNA, TCRdb's TRBD1 call cannot be checked. The germline V gene has CDR1 LGHNA and CDR2 YNFKEQ. The CDR3 runs 14 residues.

The chain recombines TRBV10-2 with TRBJ2-1; lacking DNA, the TRBD1 call made by TCRdb goes unchecked. The CDR3 is 13 residues long. Germline V gives CDR1 WSHSY, CDR2 SAAADI. CDR3 protein: CASRTTGASAQFF.

The chain uses TRBV19 and TRBJ2-7. The germline V gene has CDR1 LNHDA and CDR2 SQIVND (reference sequence). CDR3 size: 14 residues. This CDR3 is CASSFGQGPYEQYF.

The gene calls are TRBV12-3 or TRBV12-4 and TRBJ2-3. This CDR3 is 14 amino acids long. CDR3 loop: CASISTDSTDTQYF.

The chain joins TRBV28 to TRBJ2-7; TCRdb's assignment of TRBD1 cannot be checked, as there is no DNA. This CDR3 has 15 amino acids. In germline, CDR1 is MDHEN, CDR2 SYDVKM. The CDR3 here is CASSLGDRRYYEQYF.

The rearrangement links TRBV20-1 to TRBJ2-1; TCRdb proposes TRBD1, but this gene call is untestable without DNA. This CDR3 region has 16 residues. Looked up from germline, CDR1 is DFQATT and CDR2 is SNEGSKA (reference sequence). The CDR3 protein is CSAPPLGVSIYNEQFF.

The J gene is TRBJ2-3, the V gene TRBV6-5; the TCRdb call, TRBD1, lacks DNA for checking. Germline CDR1 MNHEY, CDR2 SVGAGI. The CDR3 runs to 15 residues. CDR3 residues: CASSSRGGRTDTQYF.

V usage is TRBV20-1 and J usage is TRBJ1-1. Germline V gene lookup returns CDR1 DFQATT and CDR2 SNEGSKA (reference sequence). The CDR3 totals 13 residues. The CDR3 loop reads CSARDRLNTEAFF.

This chain uses TRBV11-3 with TRBJ2-1; TCRdb outputs TRBD1, but without DNA this stays unchecked. This CDR3 spans 15 amino acids. Germline V gene lookup returns CDR1 SGHNT and CDR2 YENEEA. The CDR3 spells CASSLVSTGGHEQFF.

The chain recombines TRBV10-3 with TRBJ2-2; the D call from TCRdb, TRBD1, cannot be confirmed without DNA. The CDR3 has 14 amino acids. CDR1 is ENHRY, CDR2 SYGVKD, per germline. The CDR3 loop reads CASSRTGNTGELFF.

This chain uses TRBV6-2 or TRBV6-3 with TRBJ1-1; TCRdb lists TRBD1, though no DNA is available to test this call. Germline-derived CDR1 and CDR2 are MNHEY and SVGEGT. This CDR3 has 15 amino acids. The CDR3 reads CASSYSVTGGSEAFF.

This CDR3 reads CASSVQGLVAHNEQFF. This chain joins TRBV9 and TRBJ2-1; TCRdb picks TRBD2, but there is no DNA to check that call. Germline-derived CDR1 and CDR2 are SGDLS and YYNGEE. The CDR3 totals 16 residues.

V usage is TRBV5-1 and J usage is TRBJ2-3; TCRdb's D call, TRBD2, is unchecked because there is no DNA. The CDR3 has 16 residues. The germline gives CDR1 SGHRS, CDR2 YFSETQ. This CDR3 reads CASSSSTRRSTDTQYF.

The chain is built from TRBV5-1 and TRBJ1-1; TCRdb's assignment of TRBD1 cannot be checked, as there is no DNA. Per germline, CDR1 SGHRS and CDR2 YFSETQ. This CDR3 comprises 17 residues. The CDR3 loop is CASSLRLGGGVSTEAFF.

The genes are TRBV29-1 and TRBJ1-6; TCRdb picks TRBD1, but there is no DNA to check that call. Per the germline V gene, CDR1 is SQVTM and CDR2 is ANQGSEA. The CDR3 totals 13 residues. CDR3: CSVCTGTNSPLHF.

The gene calls are TRBV20-1 and TRBJ2-1; TCRdb picks TRBD2, but there is no DNA to check that call. CDR3 length: 16 residues. The germline V gene encodes CDR1 DFQATT and CDR2 SNEGSKA (reference sequence). CDR3 in amino acids: CSALGVAGPNYNEQFF.

The rearrangement uses TRBV29-1 and TRBJ1-5. This CDR3 contains 12 residues. CDR1 and CDR2 (germline): SQVTM, ANQGSEA. CDR3 region: CSVAGANQPQHF.